This T cell receptor beta chain was identified in a study of post-analysis software for immune sequencing data. Study as a whole: Disease courses included relapsing-remitting, secondary progressive and progressive-relapsing multiple sclerosis.

cDNA libraries for TCR beta contained unique molecular identifiers. One entry per CDR3 protein, called by TCRdb with MiXCR from the PCR reads. The profile shows a few hundred thousand distinct CDR3 sequences, less than 40% of them singletons. The clonotype was recovered from a girl aged 10-17 years with multiple sclerosis. Sequences were obtained from blood.

CDR3 sequence (DNA): TGTGCCAGCAGCGCCGGACAGACGCCCAACTATGGCTACACCTTC. Residues: CASSAGQTPNYGYTF. The chain links TRBV11-2 to TRBJ1-2; perhaps TRBD1 as D (6 bases). From germline, CDR1 is SGHAT and CDR2 FQNNGV. CDR3 length equals 15 residues. V was clipped by 5 bases and J by 2 bases, with 15 bases between them.